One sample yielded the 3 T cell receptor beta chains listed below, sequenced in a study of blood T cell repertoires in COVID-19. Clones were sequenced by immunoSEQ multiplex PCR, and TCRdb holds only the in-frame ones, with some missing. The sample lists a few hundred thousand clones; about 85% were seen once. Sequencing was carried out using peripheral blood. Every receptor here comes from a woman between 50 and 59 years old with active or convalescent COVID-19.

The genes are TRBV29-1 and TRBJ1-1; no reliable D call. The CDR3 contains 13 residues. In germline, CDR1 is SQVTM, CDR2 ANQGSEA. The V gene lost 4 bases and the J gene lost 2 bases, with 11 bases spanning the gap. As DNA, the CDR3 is TGCAGCGTTGTCGCCTACTACAACACTGAAGCTTTCTTT. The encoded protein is CSVVAYYNTEAFF.

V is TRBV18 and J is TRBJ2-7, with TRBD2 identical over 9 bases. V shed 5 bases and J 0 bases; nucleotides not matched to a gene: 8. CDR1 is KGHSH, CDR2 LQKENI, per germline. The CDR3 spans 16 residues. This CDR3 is CASSSQRLAVSYEQYF. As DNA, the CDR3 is TGTGCCAGCTCAAGCCAAAGACTAGCGGTCTCCTACGAGCAGTACTTC.

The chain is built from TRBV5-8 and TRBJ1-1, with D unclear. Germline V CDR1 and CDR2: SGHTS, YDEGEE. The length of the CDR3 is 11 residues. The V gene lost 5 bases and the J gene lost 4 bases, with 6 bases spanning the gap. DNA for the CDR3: TGTGCCAGCAGGAGCGGCACTGAAGCTTTCTTT. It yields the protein CASRSGTEAFF.